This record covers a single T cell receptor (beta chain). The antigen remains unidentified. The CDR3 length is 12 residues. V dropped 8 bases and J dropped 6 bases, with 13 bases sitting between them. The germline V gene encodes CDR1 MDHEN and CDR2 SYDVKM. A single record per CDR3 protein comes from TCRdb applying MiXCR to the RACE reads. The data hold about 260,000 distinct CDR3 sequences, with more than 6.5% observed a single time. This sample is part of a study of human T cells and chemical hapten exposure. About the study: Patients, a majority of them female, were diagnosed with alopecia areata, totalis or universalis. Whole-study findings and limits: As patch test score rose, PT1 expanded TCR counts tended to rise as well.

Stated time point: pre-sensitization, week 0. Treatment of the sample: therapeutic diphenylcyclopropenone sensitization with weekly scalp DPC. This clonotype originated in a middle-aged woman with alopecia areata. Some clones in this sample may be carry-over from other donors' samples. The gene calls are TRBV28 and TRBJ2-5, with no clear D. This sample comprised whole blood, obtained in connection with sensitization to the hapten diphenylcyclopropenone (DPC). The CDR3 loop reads CASGRTRQTQYF. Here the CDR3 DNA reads TGTGCCAGCGGAAGAACGCGGCAGACCCAGTACTTC.